The clone carrying this T cell receptor (beta chain) showed up just once. No antigen is known for it. TCRdb's copy holds only in-frame clones and misses some; the assay was immunoSEQ multiplex PCR. Of roughly 3,400 clones in the sample, about 84% were seen once. This CDR3 has 15 amino acids. CDR1 and CDR2 from the germline V gene are SGHTA and FQGNSA. V dropped 0 bases and J dropped 0 bases, with 6 bases sitting between them. The sample belongs to a study of T cell repertoires in ileal Crohn's disease. Study overall: Every patient was operated on for stricturing (about 60%) or penetrating (around 40%) complications.

The time point is: neoterminal ileum biopsy at postoperative endoscopy, about 6 months after surgery. Study-wide findings and caveats: Clonal expansions were more frequent in active smokers than non-smokers at surgery.

The J gene is TRBJ1-5, the V gene TRBV7-2; D remains ambiguous. Input material: ileal tissue. This TCR was sampled from an adult with Crohn's disease. CDR3 region: CASSLASASNQPQHF. The CDR3 coding sequence is TGTGCCAGCAGCTTAGCGAGTGCTAGCAATCAGCCCCAGCATTTT.